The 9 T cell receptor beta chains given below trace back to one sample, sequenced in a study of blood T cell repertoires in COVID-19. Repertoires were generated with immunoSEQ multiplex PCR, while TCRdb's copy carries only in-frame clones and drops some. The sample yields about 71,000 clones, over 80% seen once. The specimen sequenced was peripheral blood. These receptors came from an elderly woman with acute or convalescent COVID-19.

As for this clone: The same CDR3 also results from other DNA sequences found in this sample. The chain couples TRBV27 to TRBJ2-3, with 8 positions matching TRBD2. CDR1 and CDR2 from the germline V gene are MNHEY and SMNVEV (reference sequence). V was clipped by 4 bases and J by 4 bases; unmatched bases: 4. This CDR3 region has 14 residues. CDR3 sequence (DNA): TGTGCCAGCAGTTCCAGCGGGAGAGCAGATACGCAGTATTTT. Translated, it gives CASSSSGRADTQYF.

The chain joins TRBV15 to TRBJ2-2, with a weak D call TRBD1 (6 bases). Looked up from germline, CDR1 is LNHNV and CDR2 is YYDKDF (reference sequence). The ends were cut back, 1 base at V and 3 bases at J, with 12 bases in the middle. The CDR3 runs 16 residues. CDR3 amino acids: CATSRGGGGDTGELFF. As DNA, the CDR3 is TGTGCCACCAGCAGAGGAGGGGGTGGGGACACCGGGGAGCTGTTTTTT.

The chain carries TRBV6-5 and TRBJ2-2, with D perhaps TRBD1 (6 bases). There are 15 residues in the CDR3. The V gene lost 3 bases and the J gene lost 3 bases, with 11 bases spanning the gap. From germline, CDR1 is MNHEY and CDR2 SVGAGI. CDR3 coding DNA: TGTGCCAGCAGTTATCGACAGGCGGACACCGGGGAGCTGTTTTTT. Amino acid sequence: CASSYRQADTGELFF.

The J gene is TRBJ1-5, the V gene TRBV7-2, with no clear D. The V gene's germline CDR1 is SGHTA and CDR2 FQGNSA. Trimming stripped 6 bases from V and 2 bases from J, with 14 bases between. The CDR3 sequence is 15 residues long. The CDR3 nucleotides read TGTGCCAGCAGTACAGAGCCCTTCGGCAATCAGCCCCAGCATTTT. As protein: CASSTEPFGNQPQHF.

The CDR3 loop reads CASSLVGGARNTEAFF. The CDR3 DNA sequence: TGTGCCAGCAGCTTGGTAGGGGGGGCAAGGAACACTGAAGCTTTCTTT. The genes are TRBV5-6 and TRBJ1-1; a weak D match, TRBD1 (6 bases). Germline V gene sequence: CDR1 SGHDT, CDR2 YYEEEE. V lost 0 bases, J lost 1 base, and 13 bases lay in between. The CDR3 runs 16 residues.

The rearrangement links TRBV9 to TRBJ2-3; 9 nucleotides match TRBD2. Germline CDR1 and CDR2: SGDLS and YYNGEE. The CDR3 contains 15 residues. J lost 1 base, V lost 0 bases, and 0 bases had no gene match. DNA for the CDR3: TGTGCCAGCAGCGTAGGGACTAGCGGCACAGATACGCAGTATTTT. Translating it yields CASSVGTSGTDTQYF.

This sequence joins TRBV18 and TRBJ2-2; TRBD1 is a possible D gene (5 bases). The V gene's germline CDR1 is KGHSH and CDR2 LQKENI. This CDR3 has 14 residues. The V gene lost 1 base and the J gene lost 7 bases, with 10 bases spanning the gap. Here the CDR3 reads CASSPRQGNGELFF. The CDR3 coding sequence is TGTGCCAGCTCACCACGGCAGGGCAACGGGGAGCTGTTTTTT. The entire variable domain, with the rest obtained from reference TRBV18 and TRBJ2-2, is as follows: NAGVMQNPRHLVRRRGQEARLRCSPMKGHSHVYWYRQLPEEGLKFMVYLQKENIIDESGMPKERFSAEFPKEGPSILRIQQVVRGDSAAYFCASSPRQGNGELFFGEGSRLTVL.

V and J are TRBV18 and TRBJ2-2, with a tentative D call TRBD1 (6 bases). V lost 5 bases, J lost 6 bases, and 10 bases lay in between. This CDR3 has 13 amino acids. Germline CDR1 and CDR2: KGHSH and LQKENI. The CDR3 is CASSIQGPGELFF. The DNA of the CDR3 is TGTGCCAGCTCAATACAGGGACCCGGGGAGCTGTTTTTT.

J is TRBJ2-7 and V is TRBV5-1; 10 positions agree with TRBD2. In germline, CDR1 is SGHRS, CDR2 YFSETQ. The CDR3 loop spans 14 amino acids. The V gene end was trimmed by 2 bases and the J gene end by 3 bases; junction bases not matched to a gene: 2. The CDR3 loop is CASSLAGGDYEQYF. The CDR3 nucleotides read TGCGCCAGCAGCTTAGCGGGAGGGGACTACGAGCAGTACTTC. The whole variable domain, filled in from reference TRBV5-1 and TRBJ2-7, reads KAGVTQTPRYLIKTRGQQVTLSCSPISGHRSVSWYQQTPGQGLQFLFEYFSETQRNKGNFPGRFSGRQFSNSRSEMNVSTLELGDSALYLCASSLAGGDYEQYFGPGTRLTVT.